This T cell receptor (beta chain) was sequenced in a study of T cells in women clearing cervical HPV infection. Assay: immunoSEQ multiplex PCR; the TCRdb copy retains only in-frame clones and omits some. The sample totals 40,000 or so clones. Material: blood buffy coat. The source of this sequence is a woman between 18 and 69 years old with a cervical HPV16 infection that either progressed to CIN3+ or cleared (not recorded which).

CDR3 residues: CASSTSGGRDGYTF. CDR3 bases read: TGTGCCAGCAGCACCAGCGGGGGGCGGGATGGC. The rearrangement joins TRBV2 to TRBJ1-2, with D possibly matching TRBD1 (6 bases). The CDR3 end lies 3 residues beyond the end of the read and is filled in from the germline J gene. CDR1 and CDR2 from the germline V gene are SNHLY and FYNNEI. The CDR3 totals 14 residues. Trimming pared 6 bases from V and 6 bases from J, leaving 17 bases between. The full variable domain, its missing parts supplied by reference TRBV2 and TRBJ1-2, is EPEVTQTPSHQVTQMGQEVILRCVPISNHLYFYWYRQILGQKVEFLVSFYNNEISEKSEIFDDQFSVERPDGSNFTLKIRSTKLEDSAMYFCASSTSGGRDGYTFGSGTRLTVV.